This TCR beta chain derives from a study of CD8+CD57+ T cells in acquired aplastic anemia. At the level of the study: The average for DNA from sorted CD4+ and CD8+ cells was 3.2 ug. The study's findings and limits: Patients did not significantly differ from controls in CD8+ Simpson's diversity. Patients and controls shared over 25 CD8+ CDR3 sequences, which appeared highly expressed in patients and within their immunodominant clones.

An expansion of CD8+CD57+ cells by flow cytometry had been shown in patients chosen for sequencing. At blood sampling, none of the patients had yet received therapy. Note on this clonotype: Antigen unknown.

According to the study, genomic DNA was the template for TCR beta VDJ and CDR3 profiling. TCRdb passed the reads through MiXCR, listing each CDR3 protein once. The table has 89,000 or so distinct CDR3 sequences, 65% to 70% seen once; the top ten hold 65%. Germline values: CDR1 SGHAT, CDR2 FQNNGV. V shed 5 bases, J shed 1 base, and the junction held 11 bases outside the gene matches. The CDR3 length is 18 residues. This clonotype originated in a human donor with aplastic anemia. The chain recombines TRBV11-2 with TRBJ2-1; 10 nucleotides agree with TRBD2. Sequencing was performed on sorted CD4+, CD8+, or CD8+CD57+ T cells (not recorded which) from PBMCs. CDR3 region: CASSPFSSGSRSYNEQFF. Written as DNA, the CDR3 is TGTGCCAGCAGCCCCTTCTCTAGCGGGAGCAGGTCCTACAATGAGCAGTTCTTC.